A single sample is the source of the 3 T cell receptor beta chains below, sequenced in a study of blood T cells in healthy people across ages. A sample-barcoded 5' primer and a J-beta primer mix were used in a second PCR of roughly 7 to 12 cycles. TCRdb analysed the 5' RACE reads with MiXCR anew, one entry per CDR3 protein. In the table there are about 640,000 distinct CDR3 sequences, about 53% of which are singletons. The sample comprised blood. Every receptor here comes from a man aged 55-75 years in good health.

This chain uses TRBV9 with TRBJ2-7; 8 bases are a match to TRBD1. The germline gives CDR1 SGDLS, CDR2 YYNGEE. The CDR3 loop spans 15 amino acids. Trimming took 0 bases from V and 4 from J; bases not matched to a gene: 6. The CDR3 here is CASSVAPTGGYEQYF. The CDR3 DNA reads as TGTGCCAGCAGCGTAGCCCCAACAGGGGGGTACGAGCAGTACTTC.

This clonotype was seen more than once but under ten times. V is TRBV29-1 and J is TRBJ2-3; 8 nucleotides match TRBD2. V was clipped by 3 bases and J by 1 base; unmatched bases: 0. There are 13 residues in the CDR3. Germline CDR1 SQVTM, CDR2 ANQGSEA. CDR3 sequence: CSVERGGTDTQYF. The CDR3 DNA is TGCAGCGTTGAGCGGGGGGGCACAGATACGCAGTATTTT.

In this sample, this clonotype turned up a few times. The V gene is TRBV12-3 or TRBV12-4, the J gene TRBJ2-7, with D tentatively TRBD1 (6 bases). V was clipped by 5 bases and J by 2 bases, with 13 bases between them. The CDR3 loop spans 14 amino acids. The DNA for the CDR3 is TGTGCCAGCAGTGAGGACAGCCGACCCTACGAGCAGTACTTC. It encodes CASSEDSRPYEQYF.